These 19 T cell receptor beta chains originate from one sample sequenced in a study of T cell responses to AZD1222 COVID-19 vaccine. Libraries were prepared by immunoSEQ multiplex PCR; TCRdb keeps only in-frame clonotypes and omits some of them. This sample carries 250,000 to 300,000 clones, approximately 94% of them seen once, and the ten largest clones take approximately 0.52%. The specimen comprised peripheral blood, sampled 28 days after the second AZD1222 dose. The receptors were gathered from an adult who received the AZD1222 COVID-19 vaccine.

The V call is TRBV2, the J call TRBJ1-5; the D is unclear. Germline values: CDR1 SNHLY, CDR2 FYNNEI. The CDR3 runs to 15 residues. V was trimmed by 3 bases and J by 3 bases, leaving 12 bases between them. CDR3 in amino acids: CASSEGVRNNQPQHF. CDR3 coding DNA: TGTGCCAGCAGTGAGGGAGTCAGGAACAATCAGCCCCAGCATTTT.

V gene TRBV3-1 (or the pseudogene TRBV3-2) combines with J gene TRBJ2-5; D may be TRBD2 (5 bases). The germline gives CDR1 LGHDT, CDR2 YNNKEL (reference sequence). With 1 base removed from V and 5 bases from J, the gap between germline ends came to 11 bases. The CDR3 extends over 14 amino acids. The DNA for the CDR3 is TGTGCCAGCAGCCAAGTTGGGAGACCCGAGACCCAGTACTTC. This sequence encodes CASSQVGRPETQYF.

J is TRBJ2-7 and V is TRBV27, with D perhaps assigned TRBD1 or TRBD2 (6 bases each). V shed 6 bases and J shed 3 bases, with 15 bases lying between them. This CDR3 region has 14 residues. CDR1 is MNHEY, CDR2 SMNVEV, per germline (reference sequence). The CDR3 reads CASRKRGVVYEQYF. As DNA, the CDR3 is TGTGCCAGCAGGAAAAGGGGGGTTGTCTACGAGCAGTACTTC.

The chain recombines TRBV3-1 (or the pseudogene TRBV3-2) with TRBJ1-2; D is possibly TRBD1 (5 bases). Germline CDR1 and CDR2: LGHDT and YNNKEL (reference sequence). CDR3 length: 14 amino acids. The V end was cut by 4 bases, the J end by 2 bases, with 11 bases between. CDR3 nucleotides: TGTGCCAGCAGCCCTGGGGCAGGAAACTATGGCTACACCTTC. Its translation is CASSPGAGNYGYTF.

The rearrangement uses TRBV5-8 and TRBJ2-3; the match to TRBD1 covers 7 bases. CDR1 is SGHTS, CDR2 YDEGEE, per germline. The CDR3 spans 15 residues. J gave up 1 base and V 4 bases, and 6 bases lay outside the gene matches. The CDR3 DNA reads TGTGCCAGCAGCCTGGGGGACAGTCGCACAGATACGCAGTATTTT. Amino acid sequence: CASSLGDSRTDTQYF. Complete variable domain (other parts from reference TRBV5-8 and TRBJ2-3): EAGVTQSPTHLIKTRGQQATLRCSPISGHTSVYWYQQALGLGLQFLLWYDEGEERNRGNFPPRFSGRQFPNYSSELNVNALELEDSALYLCASSLGDSRTDTQYFGPGTRLTVL.

The CDR3 DNA reads as TGTGCCAGCAGTTATGTTGCGGGAGACTACAATGAGCAGTTCTTC. As protein: CASSYVAGDYNEQFF. This rearrangement joins TRBV6-5 to TRBJ2-1; 7 bases fit TRBD2. J gave up 3 bases and V 3 bases, and 5 bases lay outside the gene matches. Per germline, CDR1 MNHEY and CDR2 SVGAGI. The CDR3 is 15 amino acids.

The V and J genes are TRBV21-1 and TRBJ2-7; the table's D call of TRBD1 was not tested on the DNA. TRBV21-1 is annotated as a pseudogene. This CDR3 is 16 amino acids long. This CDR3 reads CASSKDWTGGLYEQYF. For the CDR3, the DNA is TGTGCCAGCAGCAAAGATTGGACAGGGGGCCTCTACGAGCAGTACTTC.

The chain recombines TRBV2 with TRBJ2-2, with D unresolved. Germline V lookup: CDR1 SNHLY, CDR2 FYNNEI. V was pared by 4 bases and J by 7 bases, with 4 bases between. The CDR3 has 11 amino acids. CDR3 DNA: TGTGCCAGCAGTGGGAGCGGGGAGCTGTTTTTT. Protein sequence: CASSGSGELFF.

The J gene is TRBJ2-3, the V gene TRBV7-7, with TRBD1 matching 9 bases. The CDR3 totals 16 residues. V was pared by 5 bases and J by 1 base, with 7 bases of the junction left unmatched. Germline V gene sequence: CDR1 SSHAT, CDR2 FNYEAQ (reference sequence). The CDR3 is CASSIGWDRGTDTQYF. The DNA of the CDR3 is TGTGCCAGCAGCATAGGGTGGGACAGGGGCACAGATACGCAGTATTTT.

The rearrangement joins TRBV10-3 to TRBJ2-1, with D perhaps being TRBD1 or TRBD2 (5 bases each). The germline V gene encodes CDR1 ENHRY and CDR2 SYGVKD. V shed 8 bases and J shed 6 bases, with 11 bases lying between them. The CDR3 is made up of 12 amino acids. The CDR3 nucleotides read TGTGCCATCGGGGTTGGGGGCAATGAGCAGTTCTTC. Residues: CAIGVGGNEQFF.

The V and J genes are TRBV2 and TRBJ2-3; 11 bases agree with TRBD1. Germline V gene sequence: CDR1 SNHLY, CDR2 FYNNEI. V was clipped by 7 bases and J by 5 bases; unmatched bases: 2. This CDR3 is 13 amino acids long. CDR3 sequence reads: CASKGTGGDTQYF. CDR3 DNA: TGTGCCAGCAAAGGGACAGGGGGAGATACGCAGTATTTT.

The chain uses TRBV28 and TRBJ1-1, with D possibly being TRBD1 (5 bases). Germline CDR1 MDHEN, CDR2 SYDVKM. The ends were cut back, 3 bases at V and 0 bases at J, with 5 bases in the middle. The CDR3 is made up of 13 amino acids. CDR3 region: CASSFRVNTEAFF. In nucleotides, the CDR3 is TGTGCCAGCAGTTTCAGGGTGAACACTGAAGCTTTCTTT.

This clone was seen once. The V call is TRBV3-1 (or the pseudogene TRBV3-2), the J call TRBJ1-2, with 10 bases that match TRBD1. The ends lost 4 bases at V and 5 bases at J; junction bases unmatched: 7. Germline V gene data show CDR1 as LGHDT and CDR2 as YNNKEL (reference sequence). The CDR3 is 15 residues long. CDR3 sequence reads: CASSPTRTGGYGYTF. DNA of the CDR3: TGTGCCAGCAGCCCAACCCGGACAGGGGGTTATGGCTACACCTTC.

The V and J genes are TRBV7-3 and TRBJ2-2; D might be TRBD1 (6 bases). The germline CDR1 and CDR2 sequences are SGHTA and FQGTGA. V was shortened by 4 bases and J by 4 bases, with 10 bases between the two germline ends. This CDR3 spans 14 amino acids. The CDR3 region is CASSSGATTGELFF. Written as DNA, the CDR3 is TGTGCCAGCAGCTCAGGGGCTACCACCGGGGAGCTGTTTTTT.

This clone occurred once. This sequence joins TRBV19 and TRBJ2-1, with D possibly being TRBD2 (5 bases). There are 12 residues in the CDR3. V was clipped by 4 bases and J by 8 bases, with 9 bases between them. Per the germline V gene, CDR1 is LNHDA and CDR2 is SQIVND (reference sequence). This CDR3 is CASSTPGDEQFF. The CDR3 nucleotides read TGTGCCAGTAGTACCCCCGGGGATGAGCAGTTCTTC.

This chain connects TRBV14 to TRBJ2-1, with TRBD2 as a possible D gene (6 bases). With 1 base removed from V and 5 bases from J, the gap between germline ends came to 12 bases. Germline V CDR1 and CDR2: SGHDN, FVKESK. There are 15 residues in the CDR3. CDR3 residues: CASSQGGTFNNEQFF. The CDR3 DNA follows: TGTGCCAGCAGCCAAGGGGGGACTTTTAACAATGAGCAGTTCTTC. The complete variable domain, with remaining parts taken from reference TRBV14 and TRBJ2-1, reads EAGVTQFPSHSVIEKGQTVTLRCDPISGHDNLYWYRRVMGKEIKFLLHFVKESKQDESGMPNNRFLAERTGGTYSTLKVQPAELEDSGVYFCASSQGGTFNNEQFFGPGTRLTVL.

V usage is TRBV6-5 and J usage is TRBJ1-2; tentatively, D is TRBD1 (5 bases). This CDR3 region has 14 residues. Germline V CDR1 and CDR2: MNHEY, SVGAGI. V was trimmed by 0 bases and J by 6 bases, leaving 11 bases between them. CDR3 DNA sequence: TGTGCCAGCAGTTACTCTAGGGGATCAGATGGCTACACCTTC. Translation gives CASSYSRGSDGYTF.

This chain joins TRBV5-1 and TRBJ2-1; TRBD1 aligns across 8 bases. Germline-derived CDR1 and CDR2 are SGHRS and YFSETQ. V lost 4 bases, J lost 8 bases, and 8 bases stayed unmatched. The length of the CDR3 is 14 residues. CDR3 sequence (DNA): TGCGCCAGCAGCGGGACAGGCCCTTTCGATGAGCAGTTCTTC. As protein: CASSGTGPFDEQFF.

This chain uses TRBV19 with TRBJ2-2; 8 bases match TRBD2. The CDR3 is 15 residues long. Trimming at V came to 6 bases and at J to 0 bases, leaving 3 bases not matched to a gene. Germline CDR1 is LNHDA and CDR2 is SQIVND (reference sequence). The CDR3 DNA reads TGTGCCAGTAGAACGGGAGGGACGAACACCGGGGAGCTGTTTTTT. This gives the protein CASRTGGTNTGELFF. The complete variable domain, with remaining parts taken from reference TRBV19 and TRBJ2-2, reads DGGITQSPKYLFRKEGQNVTLSCEQNLNHDAMYWYRQDPGQGLRLIYYSQIVNDFQKGDIAEGYSVSREKKESFPLTVTSAQKNPTAFYLCASRTGGTNTGELFFGEGSRLTVL.